A selection of T cell receptor beta chains follows, all from one sample in a study of blood T cells in healthy people across ages. TCRdb ran MiXCR on the 5' RACE reads and lists one entry per CDR3 protein. The repertoire holds 650,000 to 1,000,000 distinct CDR3 sequences, 36% seen once, with roughly 13% in the top ten. What was sequenced was blood. The source of these receptors is a man younger than 30 in good health. CDR3s include the opening cysteine and the closing phenylalanine or tryptophan. A D gene is named only where the DNA matches it firmly. The size field is filled for only some rows; it gives once, few, many or a size class.

TRBJ1-2	-	TRBV12-3/TRBV12-4	15	-	TGTGCCAGCAGTTTCATGCAGCCGAGTTTTGATGGCTACACCTTC	CASSFMQPSFDGYTF
TRBJ2-5	-	TRBV3-1	14	-	TGTGCCAGCAGCAAGAGAGGACTGCAAGAGACCCAGTACTTC	CASSKRGLQETQYF
TRBJ2-1	-	TRBV12-3/TRBV12-4	16	-	TGTGCCAGCACAAGACCGGGAGTCATATCCTACAATGAGCAGTTCTTC	CASTRPGVISYNEQFF
TRBJ1-1	-	TRBV6-5	13	-	TGTGCCAGCAGTTCCCAGGAGGACACTGAAGCTTTCTTT	CASSSQEDTEAFF
TRBJ1-5	-	TRBV12-3/TRBV12-4	18	-	TGTGCCAGCAGTTTAGTAGTTAACAGGGTCTGGTCCAATCAGCCCCAGCATTTT	CASSLVVNRVWSNQPQHF
TRBJ2-7	-	TRBV6-1	12	-	TGTGCCAGCAGTGAGACCTATAATGAGCAGTACTTC	CASSETYNEQYF
TRBJ2-5	many	TRBV20-1	12	-	TGCAGTGCTAGAGTGTATGTAGAGACCCAGTACTTC	CSARVYVETQYF
TRBJ2-7	-	TRBV12-3/TRBV12-4	14	TRBD2	TGTGCCGCCTCATTAGCGGGGGTTTACAATGAGCAGTACTTC	CAASLAGVYNEQYF
TRBJ2-1	-	TRBV19	14	-	TGTGCCAGTACCTACGGGGGTGTTGACAATGAGCAGTTCTTC	CASTYGGVDNEQFF
TRBJ1-1	-	TRBV28	16	TRBD1	TGTGCCAGCAGTTTCCCAGGACAGGGGATGAACACTGAAGCTTTCTTT	CASSFPGQGMNTEAFF
TRBJ2-7	-	TRBV20-1	16	TRBD1	TGCAGTGCTAGAGCCCGTGGGACAGGGTTTGGGTACGAGCAGTACTTC	CSARARGTGFGYEQYF
TRBJ2-7	few	TRBV12-3/TRBV12-4	16	-	TGTGCCAGCAGTACACGCCACCGTGGAAGGGTCTACGAGCAGTACTTC	CASSTRHRGRVYEQYF
TRBJ2-1	-	TRBV29-1	14	TRBD1	TGCAGCGCCTCGGACAGGGGCCACCCAAATGAGCAGTTCTTC	CSASDRGHPNEQFF
TRBJ2-1	many	TRBV9	15	TRBD2	TGTGCCAGCAGCCCTTACGGGGGGGCCTACAATGAGCAGTTCTTC	CASSPYGGAYNEQFF
TRBJ2-1	many	TRBV27	15	TRBD2	TGTGCCAGCAGTTTATACGGGGGGGCCCACAATGAGCAGTTCTTC	CASSLYGGAHNEQFF
TRBJ2-3	-	TRBV12-5	12	-	TGTGCTAGTGCCCTAGGGGACTCTCTCGTGTATTTT	CASALGDSLVYF
TRBJ2-1	many	TRBV5-1	15	TRBD1	TGCGCCAGCAGCTTGGGTCAGGGACAGTACAATGAGCAGTTCTTC	CASSLGQGQYNEQFF
TRBJ2-7	-	TRBV6-2/TRBV6-3	16	TRBD1	TGTGCCAGCAGTACCCCCTGGGACAGGCACTCCTACGAGCAGTACTTC	CASSTPWDRHSYEQYF
TRBJ1-6	-	TRBV7-2	16	-	TGTGCCAGCAGCCCCTATAGGGACCTTAGTAATTCACCCCTCCACTTT	CASSPYRDLSNSPLHF
TRBJ1-4	-	TRBV7-9	19	TRBD1	TGTGCCAGCAGCTCGGGCCATGGCAGGGGGTATGCAACTAAGGAAAAACTGTTTTTT	CASSSGHGRGYATKEKLFF
TRBJ1-6	-	TRBV20-1	14	-	TGCAGTGCCCGGGACACCAAAAATAATTCACCCCTCCACTTT	CSARDTKNNSPLHF
TRBJ2-5	-	TRBV4-3	13	-	TGCGCCAGCAGCCAAGTCGCAGAAGAGACCCTGTACTTC	CASSQVAEETLYF